Reported below is one TCR beta chain. From the 5' RACE reads, TCRdb called clonotypes with MiXCR, one entry per CDR3 protein. The sample lists 500,000 to 650,000 distinct CDR3 sequences, around an eighth occurring once. The V gene's germline CDR1 is MNHEY and CDR2 SVGEGT. V lost 8 bases and J 5 bases, leaving 12 bases between the germline ends. The CDR3 contains 12 residues. The data were obtained in a study of T cells after yellow fever vaccination. This clonotype originated in a man aged 30 to 45 who received the YFV17D yellow fever vaccine. Sequencing was performed on PBMCs, taken on the day of the yellow fever booster vaccination. The chain combines TRBV6-2 or TRBV6-3 with TRBJ2-5; D not resolved. For the CDR3, the DNA is TGTGCCAGCGGGCAGCCACGGGAGACCCAGTACTTC. As protein: CASGQPRETQYF.